The 7 T cell receptor beta chains listed next were all sequenced from one sample in a study of blood T cell repertoires in COVID-19. The repertoire was sequenced with immunoSEQ multiplex PCR; TCRdb's copy has only in-frame clones and lacks some. The sample lists about 160,000 clones, around 92% occurring once. Sequenced sample: peripheral blood. These receptors were obtained from a man aged 25 to 40 with COVID-19, enrolled during active disease.

The V gene is TRBV7-9, the J gene TRBJ1-1; D is undetermined. Trimming took off 5 bases at V and 11 bases at J, with 15 bases between the two ends. This CDR3 is 12 amino acids long. Germline CDR1 is SEHNR and CDR2 is FQNEAQ (reference sequence). CDR3 region: CASSLLDRGAFF. The CDR3 DNA reads as TGTGCCAGCAGCCTCTTGGACCGAGGGGCTTTCTTT.

This clone was detected only once. The J gene is TRBJ1-5, the V gene TRBV5-1; D call uncertain. The CDR3 contains 13 residues. The germline CDR1 and CDR2 sequences are SGHRS and YFSETQ. Trimming stripped 1 base from V and 5 bases from J, with 7 bases between. The chain's CDR3 is CASSLTGDQPQHF. The CDR3 region has the DNA TGCGCCAGCAGCTTGACGGGAGATCAGCCCCAGCATTTT.

This chain connects TRBV7-2 to TRBJ1-6, with D unresolved. V dropped 5 bases and J dropped 5 bases, with 16 bases sitting between them. The CDR3 loop spans 16 amino acids. The V gene's germline CDR1 is SGHTA and CDR2 FQGNSA. The CDR3 coding sequence is TGTGCCAGCAGCCAAAAACTTTGGGCTCATAATTCACCCCTCCACTTT. Its protein is CASSQKLWAHNSPLHF.

The chain joins TRBV5-6 to TRBJ1-2; TRBD1 agrees at 10 bases. After removal of 4 bases from V and 2 bases from J, the junction contained 2 bases not matched to a gene. This CDR3 is 14 amino acids long. Germline V gene data show CDR1 as SGHDT and CDR2 as YYEEEE. The CDR3 here is CASSPGQGNYGYTF. The CDR3 DNA follows: TGTGCCAGCAGCCCGGGACAGGGGAACTATGGCTACACCTTC.

This clone was observed once. The genes are TRBV19 and TRBJ1-4; D unresolved. From germline, CDR1 is LNHDA and CDR2 SQIVND (reference sequence). CDR3 size: 15 residues. The ends were cut back, 3 bases at V and 1 base at J, with 9 bases in the middle. CDR3 protein: CASSIQRGTNEKLFF. The DNA for the CDR3 is TGTGCCAGTAGTATTCAACGGGGAACTAATGAAAAACTGTTTTTT.

The chain uses TRBV11-2 and TRBJ2-3, with TRBD1 identical over 8 bases. Trimming took 5 bases from V and 2 from J; bases not matched to a gene: 9. The CDR3 totals 16 residues. Per the germline V gene, CDR1 is SGHAT and CDR2 is FQNNGV. The CDR3 spells CASSRWGTGNTDTQYF. Here the CDR3 DNA reads TGTGCCAGCAGCCGCTGGGGGACAGGCAACACAGATACGCAGTATTTT.

This chain joins TRBV9 and TRBJ1-1; TRBD1 matches at 10 bases. V trimming: 2 bases; J trimming: 5 bases; junction bases outside the gene matches: 6. This CDR3 has 15 residues. The germline gives CDR1 SGDLS, CDR2 YYNGEE. CDR3: CASSVDRGPRTEAFF. For the CDR3, the DNA is TGTGCCAGCAGCGTTGACAGGGGGCCACGGACTGAAGCTTTCTTT.